This T cell receptor beta chain was sequenced during a study of regulatory dendritic cells for organ transplantation (dated 2017 in TCRdb). For the wider study: To make regulatory dendritic cells, monocytes were cultured with vitamin D3 on days 0 and 4 and with IL-10 on day 4. The TCRbeta repertoires of sorted naive and memory CD4+ and CD8+ T cells were sequenced before and after allostimulation with regulatory or mature dendritic cells. On day 6, LPS was added to the DC cultures so that the response of the DCs to a potent maturation-inducing agent could be evaluated.

This clone was found a few times. It lacks a known antigen. One base away there is no much larger clone; base qualities are not given. The TCRbeta CDR3 regions were amplified in a multiplexed two-step PCR with Vbeta-specific forward primers and Jbeta-specific reverse primers. The TCRbeta libraries were sequenced on an Illumina instrument via the immunoSEQ service. As for how the authors treated the data: V, D and J genes were assigned using IMGT annotation, and counts were corrected for multiplex PCR bias using synthetic CDR3 analogues. Repertoire clonality was computed in the immunoSEQ Analyzer as one minus normalized Shannon entropy. Clonal expansion was defined using Fisher's exact test with Benjamini-Hochberg false discovery rate control and a two-tailed threshold of P<0.01. TCRdb took this table from immuneACCESS and kept in-frame rearrangements with V and J called. Such tables lack part of the clones; where checked against another copy, unresolved V genes explain under half of the gap, and the rest is unexplained. The V and J calls and clone size were taken over from that table, and D and trimming were inferred from the DNA. For this sample there are about 18,000 clones; around 80% appear just once. The top ten clones comprise 2.5% to 4% of the sample.

Based on the germline V gene (reference sequence), the CDR1 and CDR2 sequences are SEHNR and FQNEAQ. The CDR3 goes from the cysteine to the phenylalanine over 16 residues. Only CDR3 DNA remains: 48 bases, in frame from the first base. Here V drops 5 bases and J drops 4 bases, and the junction holds 12 bases not matched to any gene. Sorted T cell subsets were CFSE-labeled and co-cultured for around five days with allogeneic regulatory or mature dendritic cells at a 1:10 DC:T ratio. FACS was used to sort CD4+ or CD8+ cells into naive T cells (CD45RA+) and memory T cells (CD45RO+). T cells for TCR sequencing came from a couple of healthy control subjects. The Qiagen DNeasy Blood & Tissue Kit was used to extract genomic DNA. The research as a whole found: The authors pointed out considerable heterogeneity between individuals in the alloreactive memory CD8+ T cell pool, and only a couple of subjects were sequenced. In both subjects, allostimulation led to expansion of memory CD8+ clones, though the expansion induced by regulatory dendritic cells appeared to be more limited than that induced by mature dendritic cells. Among the resting subsets, memory CD8+ T cells contained the most alloreactive TCR clonotypes. Highly diverse repertoires were observed in naive CD4+ and CD8+ T cells, whereas lower diversity was observed in memory cells, and the most oligoclonal repertoires were found in memory CD8+ cells.

The sequenced sample consisted of memory CD4+ T cells from blood cultured with regulatory dendritic cells. Explained via the paper, the cell subset or site label denotes: CD45RO+ memory T cells. The chain joins TRBV7-9 to TRBJ2-7, and 9 bases in between align with TRBD2. The sequence came from a human donor in good health. At the DNA level, the sequence is TGTGCCAGCAGCCCCACTGGCGGGAGGGCCTTATACGAGCAGTACTTC. Translated, it reads CASSPTGGRALYEQYF. The CDR3, completed at both ends by the reference TRBV7-9 and TRBJ2-7 genes, gives the full variable domain DTGVSQNPRHKITKRGQNVTFRCDPISEHNRLYWYRQTLGQGPEFLTYFQNEAQLEKSRLLSDRFSAERPKGSFSTLEIQRTEQGDSAMYLCASSPTGGRALYEQYFGPGTRLTVT.